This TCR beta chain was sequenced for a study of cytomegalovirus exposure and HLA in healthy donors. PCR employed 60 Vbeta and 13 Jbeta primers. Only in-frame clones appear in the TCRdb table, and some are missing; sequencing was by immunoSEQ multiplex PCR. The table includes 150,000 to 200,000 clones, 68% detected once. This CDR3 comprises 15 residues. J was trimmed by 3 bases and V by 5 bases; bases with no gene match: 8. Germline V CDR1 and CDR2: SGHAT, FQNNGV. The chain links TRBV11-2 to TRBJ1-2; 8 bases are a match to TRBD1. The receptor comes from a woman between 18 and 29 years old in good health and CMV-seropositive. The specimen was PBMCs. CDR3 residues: CASSRARGQDYGYTF. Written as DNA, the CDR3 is TGTGCCAGCAGCCGGGCCAGGGGGCAAGACTATGGCTACACCTTC.